The clone carrying this T cell receptor (beta chain) appeared a few times. What it binds is unknown. TCRdb redid the calling of the RACE reads with MiXCR, one entry per CDR3 protein. This table holds 95,000 to 150,000 distinct CDR3 sequences, 12% to 15% found once. Time point: patch test 1, 2 weeks after DPC sensitization. Noted treatment: therapeutic diphenylcyclopropenone sensitization with weekly scalp DPC. The source of the sample is a study of human T cells and chemical hapten exposure. The study, taken as a whole, reports: Those TCRs sitting above 1 in 1000 frequency stayed the same with DPC sensitization.

The starting material was whole blood, obtained in connection with sensitization to the hapten diphenylcyclopropenone (DPC). The sequence was obtained from a man aged 18 to 35 with alopecia areata. Some clones in this sample may be carry-over from other donors' samples.

The CDR3 DNA follows: TGTGCCACCAGCAGAGGGAGGACAGGGTTTGGAGTCGAGCAGTACTTC. Amino acid sequence: CATSRGRTGFGVEQYF. The genes are TRBV15 and TRBJ2-7, with TRBD1 identical over 8 bases. The CDR3 consists of 16 residues. Germline CDR1 is LNHNV and CDR2 is YYDKDF (reference sequence). J gave up 6 bases and V 1 base, and 11 bases lay outside the gene matches.